This is a list of T cell receptor beta chains from one sample in a study of lymphopenia after photon versus proton radiotherapy. Assay used: immunoSEQ multiplex PCR; TCRdb lists only in-frame clones, some missing. This table has about 55,000 clones, 84% appearing once. The sequences come from peripheral blood, collected from a patient treated with proton-based radiotherapy. The receptors stem from a man in his sixties with pancreatic cancer. Each CDR3 is given with its conserved first and last residue. D genes are given only for firm matches. Clone size is not always given. Where it is, it says once, few, many or a class for expanded clones.

j_call,v_call,clone_size,d_call,cdr3_aa,cdr3_nt
TRBJ2-5,TRBV4-2,-,-,CASSRGVQETQYF,TGTGCCAGCAGCCGCGGGGTGCAAGAGACCCAGTACTTC
TRBJ1-1,TRBV27,-,-,CASSSNRVDSTEAFF,TGTGCCAGCAGTTCCAACAGGGTCGATAGCACTGAAGCTTTCTTT
TRBJ1-6,TRBV6-5,-,-,CASSYRGGSPLHF,TGTGCCAGCAGTTACAGGGGGGGATCACCCCTCCACTTT
TRBJ1-5,TRBV28,few,TRBD1,CASSPLTDRGNQPQHF,TGTGCCAGCAGTCCCTTGACGGACAGGGGAAATCAGCCCCAGCATTTT
TRBJ1-1,TRBV30,few,-,CAWSGERIEAFF,TGTGCCTGGAGTGGTGAGAGGATAGAAGCTTTCTTT
TRBJ2-4,TRBV5-8,-,-,CASSLRGPIQYF,TGTGCCAGCAGCTTACGGGGGCCCATTCAGTACTTC
TRBJ2-3,TRBV5-1,once,-,CASSNGGRARDTQYF,TGCGCCAGCAGCAACGGGGGACGGGCGAGGGATACGCAGTATTTT
TRBJ2-5,TRBV30,-,-,CAWSVLIWGLRGTQYF,TGTGCCTGGAGTGTCTTAATTTGGGGGCTGAGAGGGACCCAGTACTTC
TRBJ2-5,TRBV2,-,-,CASSEDEETQYF,TGTGCCAGCAGTGAGGATGAAGAGACCCAGTACTTC
TRBJ1-3,TRBV6-1,few,-,CASRTQDSSGNTIYF,TGTGCCAGCAGAACACAGGACAGCTCTGGAAACACCATATATTTT
TRBJ1-1,TRBV9,-,-,CASSVEGGINTEAFF,TGTGCCAGCAGCGTAGAAGGAGGCATTAACACTGAAGCTTTCTTT
TRBJ2-7,TRBV28,-,-,CASSLVLTNSYEQYF,TGTGCCAGCAGTTTAGTGTTGACAAACTCCTACGAGCAGTACTTC
TRBJ2-3,TRBV2,-,-,CASTGDSHSDTQYF,TGTGCCAGCACCGGTGACTCACATTCAGATACGCAGTATTTT
TRBJ2-1,TRBV7-2,-,-,CASSRGPSPYNEQFF,TGTGCCAGCAGCCGAGGACCCTCCCCCTACAATGAGCAGTTCTTC
TRBJ1-2,TRBV10-3,few,-,CAISEAGNGYTF,TGTGCCATCAGTGAGGCAGGGAATGGCTACACCTTC
TRBJ2-6,TRBV30,-,-,CASTTWGANVLTF,TGTGCCTCAACAACGTGGGGGGCCAACGTCCTGACTTTC
TRBJ2-7,TRBV29-1,-,-,CSVEDWGLEQYF,TGCAGCGTTGAAGATTGGGGCTTGGAGCAGTACTTC